The subject of this entry is one TCR beta chain. Germline V gene sequence: CDR1 SGHVS, CDR2 FNYEAQ. Trimming shortened V by 5 bases and J by 12 bases, and 26 bases separated the two germline ends. The CDR3 is 16 amino acids. For TCRbeta, the library was prepared with unique molecular identifiers. TCRdb reanalysed the PCR reads using MiXCR and keeps one entry per CDR3 protein. In the table there are around 250,000 distinct CDR3 sequences, 9.9% of which are singletons. These data come from a study of T-cell reconstitution after alpha-beta-depleted transplantation in children. This receptor was taken from a human donor who donated a stem cell graft to a child with SCID. The chain uses TRBV7-6 and TRBJ2-1; unclear D gene. Sequencing was performed on PBMCs from the stem cell graft donor, taken from the stem cell graft. CDR3 loop: CASSAGPRGGPMGQFF. CDR3 DNA: TGTGCCAGCAGCGCCGGGCCGCGAGGCGGACCCATGGGGCAGTTCTTC. Supplemented by reference TRBV7-6 and TRBJ2-1, the full variable domain reads GAGVSQSPRYKVTKRGQDVALRCDPISGHVSLYWYRQALGQGPEFLTYFNYEAQQDKSGLPNDRFSAERPEGSISTLTIQRTEQRDSAMYRCASSAGPRGGPMGQFFGPGTRLTVL.